Following are 15 T cell receptor beta chains from one sample sequenced in a study of T cell responses to AZD1222 COVID-19 vaccine. Measured with immunoSEQ multiplex PCR; TCRdb has only the in-frame clones, and not every one. Of some 150,000 clones listed, roughly 90% are singletons. The sample in question was peripheral blood, obtained 28 days after the second AZD1222 dose. The receptors here all came from an adult who received the AZD1222 COVID-19 vaccine.

This sequence joins TRBV3-1 (or the pseudogene TRBV3-2) and TRBJ2-1, with TRBD2 matching 8 bases. This CDR3 is built from 16 residues. Germline V gene data show CDR1 as LGHDT and CDR2 as YNNKEL (reference sequence). V lost 0 bases and J lost 0; bases outside the gene matches: 1. The CDR3 DNA reads as TGTGCCAGCAGCCAAGATAGCGGGGCCTCCTACAATGAGCAGTTCTTC. It is translated as CASSQDSGASYNEQFF.

The rearrangement joins TRBV4-2 to TRBJ1-1; no reliable D call. The CDR3 sequence is 17 residues long. Trimming removed 1 base at V and 0 bases at J, with 15 bases between. Looked up from germline, CDR1 is LGHNA and CDR2 is YNFKEQ. The CDR3 reads CASSQAPGLGMNTEAFF. CDR3 nucleotide sequence: TGTGCCAGCAGCCAAGCGCCGGGATTGGGAATGAACACTGAAGCTTTCTTT.

The gene calls are TRBV19 and TRBJ1-5; the D is unclear. The CDR3 length is 12 residues. CDR1 is LNHDA and CDR2 is SQIVND in the germline V gene (reference sequence). Between the trimmed V and J ends, which lost 3 bases and 7 bases, there was a span of 7 bases. The CDR3 DNA is TGTGCCAGTAGTATCGAACCCCAGCCCCAGCATTTT. It translates to CASSIEPQPQHF.

V is TRBV7-6 and J is TRBJ2-2; D is perhaps TRBD1 (7 bases). Trimming left V 5 bases short and J 5 bases short, with 33 bases between. The germline V gene encodes CDR1 SGHVS and CDR2 FNYEAQ. The CDR3 totals 21 residues. In DNA, the CDR3 is TGTGCCAGCAGCACCAAATATCGGACAGGAGGGCTCCCAAGGGGAACCGGGGAGCTGTTTTTT. It encodes CASSTKYRTGGLPRGTGELFF.

This chain links TRBV18 with TRBJ2-2; 9 bases agree with TRBD1. The CDR3 spans 17 residues. Trimming at V came to 5 bases and at J to 6 bases, leaving 13 bases not matched to a gene. Germline-derived CDR1 and CDR2 are KGHSH and LQKENI. The chain's CDR3 is CASSSPGTGYLAGELFF. The CDR3 DNA reads TGTGCCAGCTCATCTCCCGGGACAGGGTATTTGGCCGGGGAGCTGTTTTTT.

The chain has TRBV7-9 and TRBJ1-1; D is unresolved. Germline V gene data show CDR1 as SEHNR and CDR2 as FQNEAQ (reference sequence). The CDR3 spans 14 residues. V lost 3 bases, J lost 0 bases, and 8 bases lay in between. The CDR3 is CASSLFMLNTEAFF. As DNA, the CDR3 is TGTGCCAGCAGCTTGTTCATGCTGAACACTGAAGCTTTCTTT.

The chain recombines TRBV6-5 with TRBJ2-2; no clear D gene. The germline V gene encodes CDR1 MNHEY and CDR2 SVGAGI. Trimming pared 0 bases from V and 6 bases from J, leaving 11 bases between. This CDR3 is built from 15 residues. CDR3 region: CASSYSDPTAGELFF. In DNA, the CDR3 is TGTGCCAGCAGTTACTCGGACCCGACGGCCGGGGAGCTGTTTTTT.

The chain has TRBV7-2 and TRBJ1-2, with D perhaps TRBD1 (5 bases). From germline, CDR1 is SGHTA and CDR2 FQGNSA. The CDR3 contains 14 residues. Trimming stripped 5 bases from V and 7 bases from J, with 17 bases between. The CDR3 bases are TGTGCCAGCAGCGCGCCGGGGGAAATATCTGGCTACACCTTC. This codes for CASSAPGEISGYTF. The complete variable domain, with remaining parts taken from reference TRBV7-2 and TRBJ1-2, reads GAGVSQSPSNKVTEKGKDVELRCDPISGHTALYWYRQSLGQGLEFLIYFQGNSAPDKSGLPSDRFSAERTGGSVSTLTIQRTQQEDSAVYLCASSAPGEISGYTFGSGTRLTVV.

This rearrangement joins TRBV6-2 or TRBV6-3 to TRBJ2-2; no reliable D call. The ends were cut back, 6 bases at V and 1 base at J, with 9 bases in the middle. CDR1 and CDR2 from the germline V gene are MNHEY and SVGEGT. CDR3 length: 14 amino acids. CDR3 protein: CASSTALNTGELFF. For the CDR3, the DNA is TGTGCCAGCAGCACAGCTTTGAACACCGGGGAGCTGTTTTTT.

Of note for this clone: The junction differs from germline at one of its ends, possibly a read error. V and J are TRBV5-1 and TRBJ2-3; 7 positions match TRBD1. CDR1 is SGHRS and CDR2 is YFSETQ in the germline V gene. The CDR3 is 15 residues long. In DNA, the CDR3 is TGCGCCAGCAGTTTGGTGGGGGACAGAACAGATACGCAGTATTTT. Translated, it gives CASSLVGDRTDTQYF.

The chain recombines TRBV28 with TRBJ2-7; 7 bases are shared with TRBD2. V was pared by 4 bases and J by 0 bases, with 6 bases of the junction left unmatched. The CDR3 has 15 residues. From germline, CDR1 is MDHEN and CDR2 SYDVKM. CDR3 residues: CASSSPGGSSYEQYF. The CDR3 DNA sequence: TGTGCCAGCAGTTCCCCAGGCGGGAGCTCCTACGAGCAGTACTTC.

The rearrangement uses TRBV19 and TRBJ1-4, with a weak D call TRBD1 (6 bases). Between the trimmed V and J ends, which lost 4 bases and 7 bases, there was a span of 13 bases. Germline CDR1 reads LNHDA; CDR2 reads SQIVND (reference sequence). The CDR3 covers 14 residues. CDR3 amino acids: CASSRGGVGEKLFF. Written as DNA, the CDR3 is TGTGCCAGTAGTAGAGGGGGAGTCGGTGAAAAACTGTTTTTT.

V gene TRBV30 combines with J gene TRBJ1-6; D remains unclear. The CDR3 is 15 residues long. V was trimmed by 2 bases and J by 0 bases, leaving 8 bases between them. The germline CDR1 and CDR2 sequences are GTSNPN and SVGIG (reference sequence). The chain's CDR3 is CAWSSGSSYNSPLHF. The CDR3 DNA follows: TGTGCCTGGAGTAGCGGTAGCTCCTATAATTCACCCCTCCACTTT.

The rearrangement joins TRBV5-8 to TRBJ2-1; D is undetermined. Trimming took 7 bases from V and 0 from J, leaving 14 bases between them. CDR1 SGHTS and CDR2 YDEGEE come from the germline V gene. This CDR3 is 15 amino acids long. The CDR3 loop is CASQAGSSSYNEQFF. DNA of the CDR3: TGTGCCAGCCAGGCCGGGTCGAGCTCCTACAATGAGCAGTTCTTC.

The chain couples TRBV5-4 to TRBJ1-2; D unresolved. This CDR3 has 12 residues. Looked up from germline, CDR1 is SGHNT and CDR2 is YYREEE (reference sequence). Trimming shortened V by 0 bases and J by 3 bases, and 3 bases separated the two germline ends. CDR3 residues: CASSLEHYGYTF. CDR3 coding DNA: TGTGCCAGCAGCTTGGAACACTATGGCTACACCTTC.